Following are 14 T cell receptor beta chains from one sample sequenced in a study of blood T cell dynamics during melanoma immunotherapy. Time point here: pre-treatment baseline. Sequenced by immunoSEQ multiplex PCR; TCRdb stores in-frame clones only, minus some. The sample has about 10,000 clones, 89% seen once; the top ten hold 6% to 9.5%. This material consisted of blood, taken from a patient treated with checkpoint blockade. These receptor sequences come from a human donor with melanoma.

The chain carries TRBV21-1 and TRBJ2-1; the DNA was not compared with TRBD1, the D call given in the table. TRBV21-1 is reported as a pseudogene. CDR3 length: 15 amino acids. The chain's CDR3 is CASSKTACSYNEQFF. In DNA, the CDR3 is TGTGCCAGCAGCAAGACAGCATGCTCCTACAATGAGCAGTTCTTC.

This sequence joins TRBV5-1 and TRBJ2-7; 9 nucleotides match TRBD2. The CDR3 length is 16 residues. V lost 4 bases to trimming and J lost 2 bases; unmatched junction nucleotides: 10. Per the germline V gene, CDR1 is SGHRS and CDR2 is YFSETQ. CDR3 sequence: CASSTPGSGSPYEQYF. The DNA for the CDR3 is TGCGCCAGCAGCACCCCTGGTAGCGGGAGCCCCTACGAGCAGTACTTC.

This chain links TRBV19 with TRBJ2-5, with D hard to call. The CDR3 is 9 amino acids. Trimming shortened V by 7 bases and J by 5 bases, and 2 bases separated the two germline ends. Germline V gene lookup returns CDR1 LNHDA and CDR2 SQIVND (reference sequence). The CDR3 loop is CASNETQYF. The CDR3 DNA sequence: TGTGCCAGTAATGAGACCCAGTACTTC.

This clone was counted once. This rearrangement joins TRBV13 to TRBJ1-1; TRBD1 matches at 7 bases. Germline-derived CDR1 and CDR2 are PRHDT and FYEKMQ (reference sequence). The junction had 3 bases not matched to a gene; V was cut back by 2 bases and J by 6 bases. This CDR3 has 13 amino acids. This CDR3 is CASSLTGDAEAFF. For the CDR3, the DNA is TGTGCCAGCAGCTTAACAGGGGACGCTGAAGCTTTCTTT. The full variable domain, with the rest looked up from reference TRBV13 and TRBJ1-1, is AAGVIQSPRHLIKEKRETATLKCYPIPRHDTVYWYQQGPGQDPQFLISFYEKMQSDKGSIPDRFSAQQFSDYHSELNMSSLELGDSALYFCASSLTGDAEAFFGQGTRLTVV.

The chain's CDR3 is CASSVGVGGVGNTIYF. CDR3 in DNA: TGTGCCAGCAGCGTAGGTGTAGGGGGCGTTGGAAACACCATATATTTT. The chain recombines TRBV9 with TRBJ1-3; the match to TRBD1 covers 7 bases. Germline assignment: CDR1 SGDLS and CDR2 YYNGEE. J lost 3 bases, V lost 0 bases, and 6 bases had no gene match. This CDR3 spans 16 amino acids.

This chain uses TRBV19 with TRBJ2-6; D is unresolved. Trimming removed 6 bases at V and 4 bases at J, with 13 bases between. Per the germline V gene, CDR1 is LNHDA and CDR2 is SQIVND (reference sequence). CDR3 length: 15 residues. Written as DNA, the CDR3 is TGTGCCAGTAGCCCCCTAAGCTTAGGGGCCAACGTCCTGACTTTC. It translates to CASSPLSLGANVLTF.

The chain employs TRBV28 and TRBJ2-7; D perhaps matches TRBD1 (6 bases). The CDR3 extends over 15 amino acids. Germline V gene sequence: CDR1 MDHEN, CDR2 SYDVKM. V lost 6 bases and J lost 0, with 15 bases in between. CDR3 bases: TGTGCCAGCAGCAAACCTAACAGGGTCTCCTACGAGCAGTACTTC. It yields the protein CASSKPNRVSYEQYF.

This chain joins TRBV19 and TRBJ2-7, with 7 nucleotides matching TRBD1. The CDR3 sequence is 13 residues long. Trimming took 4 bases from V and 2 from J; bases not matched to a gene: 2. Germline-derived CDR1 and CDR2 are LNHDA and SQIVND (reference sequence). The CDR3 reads CASSSQGAYEQYF. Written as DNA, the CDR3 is TGTGCCAGTAGTAGTCAGGGGGCCTACGAGCAGTACTTC. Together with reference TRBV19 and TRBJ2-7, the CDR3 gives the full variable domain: DGGITQSPKYLFRKEGQNVTLSCEQNLNHDAMYWYRQDPGQGLRLIYYSQIVNDFQKGDIAEGYSVSREKKESFPLTVTSAQKNPTAFYLCASSSQGAYEQYFGPGTRLTVT.

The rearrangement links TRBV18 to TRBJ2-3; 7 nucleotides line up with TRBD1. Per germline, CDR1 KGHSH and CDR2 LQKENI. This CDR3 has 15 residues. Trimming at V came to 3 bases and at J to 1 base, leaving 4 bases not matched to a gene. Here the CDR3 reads CASSPLGQRTDTQYF. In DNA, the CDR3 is TGTGCCAGCTCACCCTTGGGACAGCGCACAGATACGCAGTATTTT.

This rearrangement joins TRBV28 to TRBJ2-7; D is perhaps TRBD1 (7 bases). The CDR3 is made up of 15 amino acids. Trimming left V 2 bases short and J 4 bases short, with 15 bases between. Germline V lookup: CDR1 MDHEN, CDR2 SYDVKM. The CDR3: CASSLRGTVRYEQYF. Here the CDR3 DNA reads TGTGCCAGCAGTTTACGGGGGACAGTTCGGTACGAGCAGTACTTC.

The CDR3 region has the DNA TGCGCCAGCAGCTTGGTACAGGGGGAGGGTAATGAGCAGTTCTTC. Translation gives CASSLVQGEGNEQFF. V and J are TRBV5-1 and TRBJ2-1; a possible D gene is TRBD1 (8 bases). Germline CDR1 is SGHRS and CDR2 is YFSETQ. There are 15 residues in the CDR3. Trimming pared 0 bases from V and 7 bases from J, leaving 14 bases between. Together with reference TRBV5-1 and TRBJ2-1, the CDR3 gives the full variable domain: KAGVTQTPRYLIKTRGQQVTLSCSPISGHRSVSWYQQTPGQGLQFLFEYFSETQRNKGNFPGRFSGRQFSNSRSEMNVSTLELGDSALYLCASSLVQGEGNEQFFGPGTRLTVL.

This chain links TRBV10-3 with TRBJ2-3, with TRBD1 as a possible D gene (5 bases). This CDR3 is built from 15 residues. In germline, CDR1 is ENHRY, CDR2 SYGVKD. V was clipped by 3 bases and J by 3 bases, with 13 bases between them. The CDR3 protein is CAISDSGLWTDTQYF. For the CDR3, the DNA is TGTGCCATCAGTGATTCAGGGCTCTGGACAGATACGCAGTATTTT.

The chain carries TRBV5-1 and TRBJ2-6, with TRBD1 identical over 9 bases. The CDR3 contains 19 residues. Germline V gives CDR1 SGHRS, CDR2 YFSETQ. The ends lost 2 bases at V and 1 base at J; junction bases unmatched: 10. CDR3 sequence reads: CASSLGWGQGPSGANVLTF. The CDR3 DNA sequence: TGCGCCAGCAGCTTAGGTTGGGGACAGGGTCCGTCTGGGGCCAACGTCCTGACTTTC.

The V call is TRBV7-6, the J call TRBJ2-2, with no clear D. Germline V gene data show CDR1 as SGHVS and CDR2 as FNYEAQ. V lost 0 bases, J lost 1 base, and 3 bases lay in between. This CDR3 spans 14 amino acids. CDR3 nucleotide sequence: TGTGCCAGCAGCTTAGCAGGGAACACCGGGGAGCTGTTTTTT. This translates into CASSLAGNTGELFF.